This T cell receptor beta chain was found in a study of kidney transplant recipient with SARS-CoV-2 infection. The length of the CDR3 is 18 residues. Regarding this clonotype: It may be a read error: a sequence one base away is much more abundant.

Via MiXCR, TCRdb re-called the reads, giving one row per CDR3 protein. The sample has 200,000 to 300,000 distinct CDR3 sequences; 25% to 35% are singletons. V usage is TRBV7-1 and J usage is TRBJ2-6, with D maybe TRBD1 (5 bases). TRBV7-1 is reported as an ORF; its role is uncertain. The TCR comes from a male patient in his thirties who had COVID-19 and was a kidney transplant recipient. Some T cells may possibly be graft donor cells. The specimen was a blood sample, collected at baseline and on day 111 from a kidney transplant recipient. CDR3 DNA sequence: TGTGCCAGCAGCCGTGTCTCACGAGGACAAAGTCGGGCCAACATCCTGACTTTC. Translating it yields CASSRVSRGQSRANILTF.